These 5 T cell receptor beta chains originate from one sample sequenced in a study of T cells in women clearing cervical HPV infection. Produced via immunoSEQ multiplex PCR; TCRdb's table is partial and in-frame only. Its table records over 30,000 clones. Sequences were obtained from blood buffy coat. These receptors all stem from a woman aged 18-70 years with a cervical HPV16 infection that either progressed to CIN3+ or cleared (not recorded which).

With respect to this clone: Sequencing ends 3 residues short of the CDR3 end; the germline J gene provides the rest. The rearrangement joins TRBV7-2 to TRBJ2-1; a weak D match, TRBD1 (6 bases). The CDR3 sequence is 14 residues long. The germline V gene has CDR1 SGHTA and CDR2 FQGNSA. The ends were cut back, 5 bases at V and 8 bases at J, with 16 bases in the middle. The CDR3 spells CASSHGGLGDEQFF. The CDR3 DNA, read in part, is TGTGCCAGCAGCCATGGGGGCCTTGGGGATGAG.

Details on this clone: The read gets to within 3 residues of the CDR3 end, and the germline J gene fills in the rest. The V call is TRBV6-2 or TRBV6-3, the J call TRBJ2-3; 7 bases fit TRBD2. CDR1 and CDR2 from the germline V gene are MNHEY and SVGEGT. V lost 10 bases and J lost 2; bases outside the gene matches: 9. CDR3 length: 14 amino acids. The sequenced part of the CDR3 DNA is TGTGCCACCGGGGGAGGGTCCTTCACAGATACG. Translated: CATGGGSFTDT. The whole CDR3 protein reads CATGGGSFTDTQYF.

A word on this clone: A read error may account for a junction end that differs from germline. The CDR3 extends 3 residues past the end of the read, so its final part is completed from the germline J gene. The chain uses TRBV4-2 and TRBJ2-7, with TRBD2 identical over 9 bases. The CDR3 runs to 16 residues. The V gene's germline CDR1 is LGHNA and CDR2 YNFKEQ. The chain's CDR3 is CASSQASSSGAYEQYF. CDR3 DNA, as far as it was read: TGCGCCAGCAGCCAGGCTTCCTCTAGCGGGGCCTACGAG.

The CDR3 protein is CASSFGGVRQETQYF. CDR3 DNA, as far as it was read: TGTGCCAGCAGCTTCGGGGGAGTACGCCAAGAGACC. The V call is TRBV5-4, the J call TRBJ2-5, with D possibly being TRBD2 (6 bases). The read finishes 3 residues shy of the CDR3 end, and the germline J gene is used to complete it. In germline, CDR1 is SGHNT, CDR2 YYREEE (reference sequence). This CDR3 is built from 15 residues. V was shortened by 2 bases and J by 1 base, with 12 bases between the two germline ends.

Points on this clone: The read ends 3 residues before the CDR3 terminus; that terminus is restored from the germline J gene. The chain employs TRBV5-8 and TRBJ2-1; 9 nucleotides align to TRBD1. V lost 4 bases and J lost 0; bases outside the gene matches: 2. This CDR3 is built from 15 residues. Germline V gives CDR1 SGHTS, CDR2 YDEGEE. CDR3 loop: CASSRQGGSYNEQFF. The DNA read from the CDR3 is TGTGCCAGCAGCCGACAGGGGGGCTCCTACAATGAG.